Listed here are 18 T cell receptor beta chains from one sample, sequenced in a study of response to subunit inactivated influenza vaccine. TCRdb analysed the RT-PCR reads with MiXCR anew, one entry per CDR3 protein. The sample carries roughly 650,000 distinct CDR3 sequences, about 15% recorded once. The sequencing used PBMCs from blood, collected about 11 days after vaccination. The receptors derive from a man in his forties or fifties who received an inactivated influenza vaccine.

This clonotype occurred many times. The chain's CDR3 is CASSQVRADNTEAFF. The DNA for the CDR3 is TGTGCCAGCAGCCAAGTCCGGGCAGACAACACTGAAGCTTTCTTT. The rearrangement links TRBV16 to TRBJ1-1; D gene ambiguous. From germline, CDR1 is KGHSY and CDR2 FQNENV. Deletions cut 2 bases from V and 2 bases from J, with 12 bases between. The CDR3 runs to 15 residues.

The CDR3 spells CASGRQGSSYNEQFF. DNA for the CDR3: TGTGCCAGCGGAAGACAGGGGAGCTCCTACAATGAGCAGTTCTTC. The chain is built from TRBV7-2 and TRBJ2-1; 8 bases map to TRBD1. V shed 8 bases, J shed 0 bases, and the junction held 6 bases outside the gene matches. The CDR3 extends over 15 amino acids. Germline CDR1 SGHTA, CDR2 FQGNSA. Looking up the rest from reference TRBV7-2 and TRBJ2-1 gives the full variable domain: GAGVSQSPSNKVTEKGKDVELRCDPISGHTALYWYRQSLGQGLEFLIYFQGNSAPDKSGLPSDRFSAERTGGSVSTLTIQRTQQEDSAVYLCASGRQGSSYNEQFFGPGTRLTVL.

The CDR3 bases are TGTGCCAGCAGTGAACCGATAACCGGGACGGAAGACCTCCTGAGCTTCACAGATACGCAGTATTTT. It specifies CASSEPITGTEDLLSFTDTQYF. The chain is built from TRBV2 and TRBJ2-3, with D possibly being TRBD1 or TRBD2 (5 bases each). Germline values: CDR1 SNHLY, CDR2 FYNNEI. This CDR3 is built from 22 residues. V lost 2 bases, J lost 2 bases, and 32 bases lay in between.

This clonotype has a handful of counts. The gene calls are TRBV3-1 and TRBJ1-1; D remains unclear. Trimming left V 6 bases short and J 2 bases short, with 13 bases between. Germline CDR1 reads LGHDT; CDR2 reads YNNKEL (reference sequence). The CDR3 totals 14 residues. This chain's CDR3 is CASSPSARNTEAFF. In nucleotides, the CDR3 is TGTGCCAGCAGTCCCTCGGCGAGAAACACTGAAGCTTTCTTT.

J is TRBJ2-7 and V is TRBV29-1; D remains ambiguous. V shed 4 bases and J shed 0 bases, with 10 bases lying between them. This CDR3 is built from 13 residues. CDR1 is SQVTM, CDR2 ANQGSEA, per germline. The CDR3 sequence is CSVAGRNSYEQYF. CDR3 nucleotides: TGCAGCGTTGCAGGAAGGAACTCCTACGAGCAGTACTTC.

The CDR3 sequence: CASNPGSYNEQFF. CDR3 nucleotides: TGTGCCAGCAACCCGGGCTCGTACAATGAGCAGTTCTTC. The V gene is TRBV7-2, the J gene TRBJ2-1; no clear D gene. The germline CDR1 and CDR2 sequences are SGHTA and FQGNSA. The CDR3 is 13 residues long. Trimming stripped 7 bases from V and 4 bases from J, with 11 bases between.

This clonotype showed up many times. The V call is TRBV25-1, the J call TRBJ1-4; TRBD1 is a possible D gene (6 bases). Germline V gene lookup returns CDR1 MGHDK and CDR2 SYGVNS. The CDR3 has 14 residues. The ends were cut back, 3 bases at V and 9 bases at J, with 14 bases in the middle. The CDR3 coding sequence is TGTGCCAGCAGTGATCCCGGACAGCGCCAAAAACTGTTTTTT. Its translation: CASSDPGQRQKLFF.

This clonotype was counted between two and nine times. The rearrangement joins TRBV6-5 to TRBJ1-2, with D perhaps matching TRBD1 (6 bases). CDR3 length equals 15 residues. The germline V gene encodes CDR1 MNHEY and CDR2 SVGAGI. Trimming took off 0 bases at V and 6 bases at J, with 14 bases between the two ends. DNA of the CDR3: TGTGCCAGCAGTTACTCGATCGACAGGATGGATGGCTACACCTTC. It encodes CASSYSIDRMDGYTF.

The gene calls are TRBV4-2 and TRBJ2-7, with a weak D call TRBD1 (7 bases). CDR1 and CDR2 from the germline V gene are LGHNA and YNFKEQ. The length of the CDR3 is 14 residues. Trimming pared 4 bases from V and 6 bases from J, leaving 16 bases between. CDR3 region: CASSLQGTGGEQYF. The CDR3 DNA reads as TGTGCCAGCAGCCTACAGGGGACTGGGGGCGAGCAGTACTTC.

This clonotype was seen a few times. The V call is TRBV6-1, the J call TRBJ2-3, with 10 positions matching TRBD2. Germline loops: CDR1 MNHNS, CDR2 SASEGT. The CDR3 is made up of 17 amino acids. V gave up 8 bases and J gave up 7 bases; unmatched junction bases: 18. CDR3 coding DNA: TGTGCCAGCTCCATCCGAAGCGGGGGGGCCGTTACGAATACGCAGTATTTT. This sequence encodes CASSIRSGGAVTNTQYF.

This clonotype has only a few counts. The rearrangement uses TRBV6-2 or TRBV6-3 and TRBJ2-1, with D unresolved. V was cut by 6 bases and J by 3 bases, with 12 bases left in between. Germline V gives CDR1 MNHEY, CDR2 SVGEGT. CDR3 length: 14 amino acids. CDR3 DNA sequence: TGTGCCAGCAGGCTAGGCCTCGGCTACAATGAGCAGTTCTTC. As protein: CASRLGLGYNEQFF.

The chain joins TRBV5-1 to TRBJ1-1, with D possibly TRBD1 on 5 matching bases. The V and J ends lost 0 bases and 4 bases respectively, with 16 bases between them. The CDR3 loop spans 16 amino acids. Germline V CDR1 and CDR2: SGHRS, YFSETQ. The CDR3 coding sequence is TGCGCCAGCAGCTTGGCCGGTCCGGGGGTTGGCACTGAAGCTTTCTTT. It specifies CASSLAGPGVGTEAFF.

This clonotype has more than one count but fewer than ten. The V gene is TRBV5-1, the J gene TRBJ2-3; no clear D gene. The germline gives CDR1 SGHRS, CDR2 YFSETQ. The CDR3 totals 14 residues. V dropped 1 base and J dropped 1 base, with 7 bases sitting between them. The CDR3 DNA is TGCGCCAGCAGCTTGACGGAGCGCACAGATACGCAGTATTTT. The encoded protein is CASSLTERTDTQYF.

The rearrangement links TRBV20-1 to TRBJ2-1, with D perhaps TRBD1 (6 bases). CDR1 and CDR2 from the germline V gene are DFQATT and SNEGSKA (reference sequence). Deletions cut 0 bases from V and 0 bases from J, with 12 bases between. This CDR3 spans 16 amino acids. The CDR3 nucleotides read TGCAGTGCTAGAGATCTAGGACAGCACTCCTACAATGAGCAGTTCTTC. This translates into CSARDLGQHSYNEQFF.

The chain links TRBV28 to TRBJ2-5; D possibly matches TRBD1 or TRBD2 (5 bases each). Trimming took off 3 bases at V and 2 bases at J, with 13 bases between the two ends. The CDR3 totals 15 residues. Germline values: CDR1 MDHEN, CDR2 SYDVKM. CDR3 in amino acids: CASSFEGTDQETQYF. The CDR3 nucleotides read TGTGCCAGCAGTTTTGAAGGGACGGATCAAGAGACCCAGTACTTC.

The V gene is TRBV14, the J gene TRBJ2-1; possibly TRBD1 for D (6 bases). CDR3 length equals 14 residues. V was pared by 4 bases and J by 3 bases, with 10 bases between. Looked up from germline, CDR1 is SGHDN and CDR2 is FVKESK. CDR3 nucleotides: TGTGCCAGCAGCCGGAACAGGGACTACAATGAGCAGTTCTTC. Residues: CASSRNRDYNEQFF. Looking up the rest from reference TRBV14 and TRBJ2-1 gives the full variable domain: EAGVTQFPSHSVIEKGQTVTLRCDPISGHDNLYWYRRVMGKEIKFLLHFVKESKQDESGMPNNRFLAERTGGTYSTLKVQPAELEDSGVYFCASSRNRDYNEQFFGPGTRLTVL.

The chain combines TRBV6-5 with TRBJ1-2; 8 bases fit TRBD1. This CDR3 has 16 residues. Germline lookup yields CDR1 MNHEY and CDR2 SVGAGI. The V segment lost 0 bases and the J segment 8 bases; nucleotides outside the gene matches: 11. The CDR3, as DNA: TGTGCCAGCAGTTACTCGACTTTAGGACAGGGAAAAGGCTACACCTTC. This gives the protein CASSYSTLGQGKGYTF.

The table lists this clonotype with many counts. The gene calls are TRBV15 and TRBJ2-1, with TRBD2 identical over 13 bases. V lost 5 bases and J lost 6; bases outside the gene matches: 4. The germline V gene has CDR1 LNHNV and CDR2 YYDKDF (reference sequence). The CDR3 covers 15 residues. CDR3 in DNA: TGTGCCACCAGCCGAGGGACTAGCGGGATCAATGAGCAGTTCTTC. Amino acid sequence: CATSRGTSGINEQFF. The entire variable domain, with the rest obtained from reference TRBV15 and TRBJ2-1, is as follows: DAMVIQNPRYQVTQFGKPVTLSCSQTLNHNVMYWYQQKSSQAPKLLFHYYDKDFNNEADTPDNFQSRRPNTSFCFLDIRSPGLGDTAMYLCATSRGTSGINEQFFGPGTRLTVL.